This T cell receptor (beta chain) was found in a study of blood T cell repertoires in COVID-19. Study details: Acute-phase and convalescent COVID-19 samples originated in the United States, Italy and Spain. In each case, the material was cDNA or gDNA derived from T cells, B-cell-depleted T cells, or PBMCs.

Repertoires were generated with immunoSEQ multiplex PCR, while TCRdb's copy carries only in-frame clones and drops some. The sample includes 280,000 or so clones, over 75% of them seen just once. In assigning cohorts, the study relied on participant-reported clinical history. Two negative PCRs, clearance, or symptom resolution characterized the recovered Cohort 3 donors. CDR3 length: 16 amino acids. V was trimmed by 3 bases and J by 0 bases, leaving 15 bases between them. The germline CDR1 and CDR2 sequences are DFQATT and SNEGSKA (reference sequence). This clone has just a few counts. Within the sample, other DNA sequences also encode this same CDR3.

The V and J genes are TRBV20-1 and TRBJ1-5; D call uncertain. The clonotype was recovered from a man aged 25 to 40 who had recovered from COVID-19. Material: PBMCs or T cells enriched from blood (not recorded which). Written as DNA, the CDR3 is TGCAGTGCTAGTCCCTCAACGGGAGATAGCAATCAGCCCCAGCATTTT. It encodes CSASPSTGDSNQPQHF.